A single sample is the source of the 17 T cell receptor beta chains below, sequenced in a study of T cell clonotyping in hematopoietic cell transplantation. The table came from immunoSEQ multiplex PCR; TCRdb's copy has only in-frame clones and leaves some out. This table has about 49,000 clones, 80% to 90% appearing once. The time point: recipient sample about 28 days before transplant, after cytoreduction. Sample: peripheral blood mononuclear cells, taken before stem cell transplant. These TCRs come from a man aged 60-69 years with biphenotypic leukemia. Some clones in this sample may be carry-over from other donors' samples.

This chain connects TRBV6-5 to TRBJ2-7; D is unclear. Trimming cost V 5 bases and J 3 bases, with 17 bases left between them. This CDR3 is 15 amino acids long. CDR1 is MNHEY, CDR2 SVGAGI, per germline. The CDR3 nucleotides read TGTGCCAGCAGTCCCGAGGCCCCATCTCTCTACGAGCAGTACTTC. It codes for CASSPEAPSLYEQYF.

The genes are TRBV5-5 and TRBJ1-1, with 7 bases that match TRBD1. The V gene end was trimmed by 4 bases and the J gene end by 3 bases; junction bases not matched to a gene: 12. The CDR3 spans 16 residues. Germline loops: CDR1 SGHKS, CDR2 YYEKEE (reference sequence). The CDR3 DNA follows: TGTGCCAGCAGCAAGCAAGGGGGCGCATGGGACACTGAAGCTTTCTTT. This encodes CASSKQGGAWDTEAFF.

This clone has more than one count but fewer than ten. The rearrangement joins TRBV27 to TRBJ2-2, with D perhaps given as TRBD1 or TRBD2 (6 bases each). Germline V gives CDR1 MNHEY, CDR2 SMNVEV (reference sequence). V lost 3 bases, J lost 3 bases, and 8 bases lay in between. The CDR3 loop spans 14 amino acids. CDR3 residues: CASSLGGYTGELFF. The CDR3 DNA is TGTGCCAGCAGTTTGGGGGGCTACACCGGGGAGCTGTTTTTT.

Sample share makes this clone medium-sized. This chain uses TRBV30 with TRBJ1-2; D is undetermined. With 3 bases removed from V and 3 bases from J, the gap between germline ends came to 14 bases. Per germline, CDR1 GTSNPN and CDR2 SVGIG (reference sequence). This CDR3 has 14 residues. The CDR3 is CAWRAARFHYGYTF. The CDR3 DNA follows: TGTGCCTGGAGAGCCGCGAGGTTTCACTATGGCTACACCTTC.

The chain employs TRBV10-2 and TRBJ2-7; 7 bases line up with TRBD2. CDR3 length: 13 residues. The J segment lost 3 bases and the V segment lost 7 bases, leaving 6 bases of the junction unmatched. Per germline, CDR1 WSHSY and CDR2 SAAADI. CDR3 in amino acids: CASKAGAVYEQYF. DNA for the CDR3: TGCGCCAGCAAGGCGGGAGCAGTCTACGAGCAGTACTTC.

J is TRBJ1-1 and V is TRBV7-9, with D perhaps TRBD1 (6 bases). With 5 bases removed from V and 1 base from J, the gap between germline ends came to 11 bases. Germline CDR1 is SEHNR and CDR2 is FQNEAQ (reference sequence). This CDR3 spans 14 amino acids. The CDR3 spells CASSQQGKNTEAFF. Written as DNA, the CDR3 is TGTGCCAGCAGCCAACAGGGCAAGAACACTGAAGCTTTCTTT. Complete variable domain (other parts from reference TRBV7-9 and TRBJ1-1): DTGVSQNPRHKITKRGQNVTFRCDPISEHNRLYWYRQTLGQGPEFLTYFQNEAQLEKSRLLSDRFSAERPKGSFSTLEIQRTEQGDSAMYLCASSQQGKNTEAFFGQGTRLTVV.

This chain joins TRBV2 and TRBJ2-7; D perhaps matches TRBD2 (5 bases). Between the trimmed V and J ends, which lost 6 bases and 6 bases, there was a span of 21 bases. Germline V CDR1 and CDR2: SNHLY, FYNNEI. CDR3 length: 15 residues. The DNA for the CDR3 is TGTGCCAGCAGACGTCTCCCGGGCCCCGGAGGCGAGCAGTACTTC. Amino acid sequence: CASRRLPGPGGEQYF.

The J gene is TRBJ2-1, the V gene TRBV9; D may match TRBD1 or TRBD2 (5 bases each). V gave up 4 bases and J gave up 4 bases, with 12 bases separating them. This CDR3 spans 14 amino acids. Per germline, CDR1 SGDLS and CDR2 YYNGEE. CDR3 residues: CASSKRGAYNEQFF. DNA of the CDR3: TGTGCCAGCAGCAAGAGAGGGGCGTACAATGAGCAGTTCTTC. The full variable domain, in which reference TRBV9 and TRBJ2-1 provide the parts outside the CDR3, is DSGVTQTPKHLITATGQRVTLRCSPRSGDLSVYWYQQSLDQGLQFLIQYYNGEERAKGNILERFSAQQFPDLHSELNLSSLELGDSALYFCASSKRGAYNEQFFGPGTRLTVL.

The chain is built from TRBV28 and TRBJ2-7; TRBD1 or TRBD2 may be the D gene (5 bases each). CDR3 length: 15 amino acids. In germline, CDR1 is MDHEN, CDR2 SYDVKM. Deletions cut 4 bases from V and 1 base from J, with 14 bases between. CDR3 sequence: CASSSGPRGSYEQYF. CDR3 in DNA: TGTGCCAGCAGTTCGGGGCCGAGGGGTTCCTACGAGCAGTACTTC.

The chain recombines TRBV30 with TRBJ2-1, with D possibly matching TRBD2 (5 bases). The V end was cut by 4 bases, the J end by 8 bases, with 18 bases between. CDR3 size: 14 residues. Germline CDR1 is GTSNPN and CDR2 is SVGIG (reference sequence). The CDR3 loop is CAWNSGSPDDEQFF. CDR3 bases: TGTGCCTGGAATTCGGGGTCACCGGACGATGAGCAGTTCTTC.

The chain recombines TRBV28 with TRBJ2-7; D is uncertain. This CDR3 is 14 amino acids long. The ends were cut back, 5 bases at V and 3 bases at J, with 14 bases in the middle. Germline lookup yields CDR1 MDHEN and CDR2 SYDVKM. The CDR3 region has the DNA TGTGCCAGCAGTGACCGGTTCTCCAACTACGAGCAGTACTTC. It yields the protein CASSDRFSNYEQYF.

The chain links TRBV7-3 to TRBJ1-5; D gene uncertain. Germline CDR1 is SGHTA and CDR2 is FQGTGA. The CDR3 loop spans 13 amino acids. With 3 bases removed from V and 6 bases from J, the gap between germline ends came to 9 bases. CDR3 in DNA: TGTGCCAGCAGCTTTTATCCCAGTCAGCCCCAGCATTTT. Encoded protein: CASSFYPSQPQHF. Variable domain in full (rest from reference TRBV7-3 and TRBJ1-5): GAGVSQTPSNKVTEKGKYVELRCDPISGHTALYWYRQSLGQGPEFLIYFQGTGAADDSGLPNDRFFAVRPEGSVSTLKIQRTERGDSAVYLCASSFYPSQPQHFGDGTRLSIL.

The chain employs TRBV7-3 and TRBJ2-3, with 14 bases aligning to TRBD2. CDR3 length: 16 residues. Looked up from germline, CDR1 is SGHTA and CDR2 is FQGTGA. V shed 5 bases, J shed 3 bases, and the junction held 4 bases outside the gene matches. Here the CDR3 DNA reads TGTGCCAGCAGCACCCGACTAGCGGGAGGGACAGATACGCAGTATTTT. This encodes CASSTRLAGGTDTQYF. Combining the CDR3 with reference TRBV7-3 and TRBJ2-3 gives the whole variable domain GAGVSQTPSNKVTEKGKYVELRCDPISGHTALYWYRQSLGQGPEFLIYFQGTGAADDSGLPNDRFFAVRPEGSVSTLKIQRTERGDSAVYLCASSTRLAGGTDTQYFGPGTRLTVL.

This clone was seen only once. This chain connects TRBV6-5 to TRBJ1-1; perhaps TRBD1 as D (6 bases). The V end was cut by 7 bases, the J end by 4 bases, with 13 bases between. From germline, CDR1 is MNHEY and CDR2 SVGAGI. The CDR3 is 13 amino acids. The CDR3 spells CASIKGGSTEAFF. CDR3 nucleotides: TGTGCCAGCATCAAGGGGGGCTCCACTGAAGCTTTCTTT.

CDR3 DNA: TGTGCCAGCAGTTTATTGGAATCCGGGGAGCTGTTTTTT. The encoded protein is CASSLLESGELFF. The chain recombines TRBV27 with TRBJ2-2, with D hard to call. CDR1 and CDR2 (germline): MNHEY, SMNVEV (reference sequence). The ends were cut back, 1 base at V and 6 bases at J, with 6 bases in the middle. The CDR3 has 13 residues.

The J gene is TRBJ1-5, the V gene TRBV19; D ambiguous. CDR1 is LNHDA, CDR2 SQIVND, per germline (reference sequence). The CDR3 has 17 amino acids. Deletions cut 3 bases from V and 4 bases from J, with 19 bases between. The CDR3 region is CASSIIHLGSPNQPQHF. The CDR3 nucleotides read TGTGCCAGTAGTATTATTCACCTCGGGTCACCAAATCAGCCCCAGCATTTT.

The V gene is TRBV18, the J gene TRBJ2-7; TRBD2 matches at 10 bases. Germline CDR1 is KGHSH and CDR2 is LQKENI. The trim removed 3 bases at V and 2 bases at J, leaving 13 bases unmatched. This CDR3 region has 18 residues. The DNA of the CDR3 is TGTGCCAGCTCACCGCGCTTAATCATAGCGGGAGGAGCCTACGAGCAGTACTTC. As protein: CASSPRLIIAGGAYEQYF.